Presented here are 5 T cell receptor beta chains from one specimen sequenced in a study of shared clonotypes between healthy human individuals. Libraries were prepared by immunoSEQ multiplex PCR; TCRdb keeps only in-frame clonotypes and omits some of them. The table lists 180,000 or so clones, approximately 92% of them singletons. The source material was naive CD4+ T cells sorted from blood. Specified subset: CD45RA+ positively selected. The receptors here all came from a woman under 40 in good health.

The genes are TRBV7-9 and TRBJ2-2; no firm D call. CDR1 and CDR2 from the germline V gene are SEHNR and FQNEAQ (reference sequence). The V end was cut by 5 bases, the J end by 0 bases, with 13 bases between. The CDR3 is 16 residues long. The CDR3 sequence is CASSPGPKANTGELFF. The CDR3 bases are TGTGCCAGCAGCCCCGGACCGAAAGCGAACACCGGGGAGCTGTTTTTT.

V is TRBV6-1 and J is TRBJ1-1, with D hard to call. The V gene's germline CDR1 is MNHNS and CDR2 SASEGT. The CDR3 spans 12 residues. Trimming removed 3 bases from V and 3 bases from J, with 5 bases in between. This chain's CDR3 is CASSEVDTEAFF. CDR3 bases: TGTGCCAGCAGTGAGGTCGACACTGAAGCTTTCTTT.

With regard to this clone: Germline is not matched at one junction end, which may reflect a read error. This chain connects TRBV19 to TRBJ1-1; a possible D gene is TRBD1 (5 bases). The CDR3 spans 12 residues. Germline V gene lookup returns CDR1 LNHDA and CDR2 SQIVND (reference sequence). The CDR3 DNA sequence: TGTGCCACTAGTCGGGGGGGATCTGAAGCTTTCTTT. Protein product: CATSRGGSEAFF.

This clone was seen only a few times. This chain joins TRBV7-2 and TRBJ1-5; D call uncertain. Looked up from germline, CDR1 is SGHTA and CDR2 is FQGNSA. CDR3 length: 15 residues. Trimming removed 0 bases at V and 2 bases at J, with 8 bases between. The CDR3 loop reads CASSLAGIGNQPQHF. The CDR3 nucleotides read TGTGCCAGCAGCTTAGCCGGGATTGGCAATCAGCCCCAGCATTTT.

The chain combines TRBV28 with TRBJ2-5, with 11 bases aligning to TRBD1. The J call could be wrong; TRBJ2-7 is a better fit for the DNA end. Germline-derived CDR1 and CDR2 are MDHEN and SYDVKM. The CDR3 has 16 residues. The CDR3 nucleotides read TGTGCCAGCAGTTCCCCCGGGACAGGGGGGTTCCACGAGCAGTACTTC. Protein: CASSSPGTGGFHEQYF.